The 25 T cell receptor beta chains listed next were all sequenced from one sample in a study of blood T cells in healthy people across ages. Then a second PCR, running about 6 to 12 cycles, was carried out with a sample-barcoded 5' primer and a J-beta primer mix. TCRdb called the 5' RACE reads again in MiXCR, with one record for every CDR3 protein. Of about 830,000 distinct CDR3 sequences in the sample, 60% to 80% are singletons; the top ten hold 25% to 30%. The sequenced sample consisted of blood. These receptor sequences come from a man aged 25-45 years in good health.

The chain is built from TRBV4-2 and TRBJ2-3; D is perhaps TRBD1 or TRBD2 (5 bases each). The CDR3 consists of 17 residues. Trimming removed 0 bases at V and 6 bases at J, with 19 bases between. Germline CDR1 LGHNA, CDR2 YNFKEQ. The CDR3 spells CASSQDRGREITDTQYF. DNA for the CDR3: TGTGCCAGCAGCCAAGATCGTGGCAGGGAGATAACGGATACGCAGTATTTT.

The chain carries TRBV29-1 and TRBJ1-2; 8 bases are shared with TRBD1. Germline V gives CDR1 SQVTM, CDR2 ANQGSEA. V shed 2 bases, J shed 4 bases, and the junction held 6 bases outside the gene matches. This CDR3 region has 14 residues. CDR3 sequence reads: CSVEPRQGSYGYTF. CDR3 sequence (DNA): TGCAGCGTTGAACCTCGACAGGGGAGCTATGGCTACACCTTC.

The J gene is TRBJ2-5, the V gene TRBV24-1, with D possibly matching TRBD1 (5 bases). The length of the CDR3 is 13 residues. V lost 6 bases and J 4 bases, leaving 11 bases between the germline ends. CDR1 and CDR2 from the germline V gene are KGHDR and SFDVKD. CDR3 protein: CATSPGDRETQYF. CDR3 DNA sequence: TGTGCCACCAGTCCGGGCGACAGAGAGACCCAGTACTTC.

The V call is TRBV4-1, the J call TRBJ2-1, with D uncertain. Per germline, CDR1 MGHRA and CDR2 YSYEKL. The CDR3 runs to 16 residues. Trimming took off 1 base at V and 4 bases at J, with 14 bases between the two ends. The CDR3 reads CASSQGSLPLYNEQFF. The CDR3 nucleotides are TGCGCCAGCAGCCAAGGATCCCTTCCACTTTACAATGAGCAGTTCTTC.

This rearrangement joins TRBV7-2 to TRBJ2-7; D is ambiguous. The germline V and J ends were trimmed by 7 bases and 3 bases, with 16 bases remaining between them. Germline-derived CDR1 and CDR2 are SGHTA and FQGNSA. This CDR3 is 14 amino acids long. CDR3 sequence reads: CASTNSGWDYEQYF. Written as DNA, the CDR3 is TGTGCCAGCACCAATTCCGGGTGGGACTACGAGCAGTACTTC.

The chain joins TRBV28 to TRBJ1-5, with D unresolved. Trimming left V 6 bases short and J 8 bases short, with 11 bases between. CDR3 length equals 12 residues. The germline gives CDR1 MDHEN, CDR2 SYDVKM. Here the CDR3 DNA reads TGTGCCAGCAGCGGTGGACGCGAGCCCCAGCATTTT. Residues: CASSGGREPQHF.

Only a few counts were recorded for this clonotype. The chain couples TRBV3-1 to TRBJ2-5; TRBD1 is a possible D gene (5 bases). CDR1 is LGHDT and CDR2 is YNNKEL in the germline V gene (reference sequence). V was cut by 2 bases and J by 5 bases, with 15 bases left in between. The CDR3 spans 15 residues. The DNA for the CDR3 is TGTGCCAGCAGCCAAAGTCTCTTGGGGCTGGAGACCCAGTACTTC. Amino acid sequence: CASSQSLLGLETQYF.

This clonotype was counted a few times. The V gene is TRBV4-3, the J gene TRBJ1-4; D ambiguous. The germline gives CDR1 LGHNA, CDR2 YSLEER. The V gene lost 0 bases and the J gene lost 5 bases, with 16 bases spanning the gap. The CDR3 loop spans 17 amino acids. Here the CDR3 reads CASSQEGYTGLNEKLFF. CDR3 bases: TGCGCCAGCAGCCAAGAGGGTTATACCGGGCTAAATGAAAAACTGTTTTTT.

The V call is TRBV29-1, the J call TRBJ2-1, with TRBD1 identical over 8 bases. J lost 7 bases, V lost 4 bases, and 6 bases had no gene match. Germline-derived CDR1 and CDR2 are SQVTM and ANQGSEA. The CDR3 covers 13 residues. CDR3 DNA: TGCAGCGTTGCTCAGGGGGCGTATAATGAGCAGTTCTTC. It specifies CSVAQGAYNEQFF.

The chain uses TRBV7-9 and TRBJ1-4; 8 bases line up with TRBD1. CDR1 and CDR2 from the germline V gene are SEHNR and FQNEAQ (reference sequence). The junction had 12 bases not matched to a gene; V was cut back by 8 bases and J by 7 bases. This CDR3 is 15 amino acids long. The CDR3 region is CASANQGAKVEKLFF. The CDR3 DNA is TGTGCCAGCGCGAATCAGGGGGCAAAAGTTGAAAAACTGTTTTTT. Combining the CDR3 with reference TRBV7-9 and TRBJ1-4 gives the whole variable domain DTGVSQNPRHKITKRGQNVTFRCDPISEHNRLYWYRQTLGQGPEFLTYFQNEAQLEKSRLLSDRFSAERPKGSFSTLEIQRTEQGDSAMYLCASANQGAKVEKLFFGSGTQLSVL.

Turning to this clonotype: The junction and the germline gene differ at one end; a read error may be behind it. The V gene is TRBV5-8, the J gene TRBJ2-4; D gene uncertain. This CDR3 is built from 17 residues. In germline, CDR1 is SGHTS, CDR2 YDEGEE. CDR3 amino acids: CASSLMTQAIAKNIQYF. In DNA, the CDR3 is TGTGCCAGCAGCTTGATGACCCAGGCAATAGCCAAAAACATTCAGTATTTC.

The rearrangement joins TRBV6-1 to TRBJ1-2; no reliable D call. Germline values: CDR1 MNHNS, CDR2 SASEGT. Trimming took 1 base from V and 0 from J, leaving 9 bases between them. The CDR3 is made up of 15 amino acids. The CDR3 spells CASSEGDAANYGYTF. As DNA, the CDR3 is TGTGCCAGCAGTGAAGGTGACGCAGCTAACTATGGCTACACCTTC.

The gene calls are TRBV20-1 and TRBJ2-7, with D possibly being TRBD1 (6 bases). Germline V lookup: CDR1 DFQATT, CDR2 SNEGSKA (reference sequence). The length of the CDR3 is 13 residues. V lost 6 bases and J lost 7, with 19 bases in between. CDR3 region: CSATGTLGNEQYF. CDR3 sequence (DNA): TGCAGTGCCACCGGGACACTGGGGAATGAGCAGTACTTC.

This chain links TRBV6-5 with TRBJ2-1; D is undetermined. The CDR3 loop spans 13 amino acids. Trimming took 0 bases from V and 9 from J, leaving 9 bases between them. Germline CDR1 reads MNHEY; CDR2 reads SVGAGI. The chain's CDR3 is CASSYSPRSEQFF. CDR3 in DNA: TGTGCCAGCAGTTACTCACCTCGGTCTGAGCAGTTCTTC.

Here the CDR3 DNA reads TGCAGCGCCACTGTACAGGGGGCCGTATCCGGCTACACCTTC. Protein sequence: CSATVQGAVSGYTF. This chain links TRBV29-1 with TRBJ1-2; 9 bases line up with TRBD1. The CDR3 consists of 14 residues. Germline values: CDR1 SQVTM, CDR2 ANQGSEA. V lost 7 bases, J lost 8 bases, and 14 bases stayed unmatched.

J is TRBJ2-3 and V is TRBV11-2, with TRBD2 identical over 7 bases. The CDR3 has 12 residues. The V segment lost 5 bases and the J segment 6 bases; nucleotides outside the gene matches: 2. CDR1 is SGHAT, CDR2 FQNNGV, per germline. The chain's CDR3 is CASSQLADTQYF. Here the CDR3 DNA reads TGTGCCAGCAGCCAACTAGCGGATACGCAGTATTTT.

V is TRBV4-3 and J is TRBJ2-1; maybe TRBD1 (6 bases). This CDR3 is 15 amino acids long. Germline lookup yields CDR1 LGHNA and CDR2 YSLEER. Between the trimmed V and J ends, which lost 0 bases and 4 bases, there was a span of 10 bases. CDR3 sequence (DNA): TGCGCCAGCAGCCAAGATATAGGGGGTTACAATGAGCAGTTCTTC. As protein: CASSQDIGGYNEQFF.

The chain is built from TRBV6-1 and TRBJ2-7; TRBD2 aligns across 9 bases. In germline, CDR1 is MNHNS, CDR2 SASEGT. Germline trimming cut 7 bases from V and 7 bases from J; bases unmatched to any gene: 14. CDR3 length: 15 residues. CDR3 protein: CASTLGGGAYNEQYF. Written as DNA, the CDR3 is TGTGCCAGCACCCTTGGCGGGGGGGCCTACAATGAGCAGTACTTC.

This clonotype was observed a handful of times. This may come from a read error, since a much larger clone is one base off. The chain recombines TRBV5-1 with TRBJ2-6, with a possible D match to TRBD2 (6 bases). The CDR3 runs to 15 residues. CDR1 is SGHRS and CDR2 is YFSETQ in the germline V gene. Deletions cut 3 bases from V and 2 bases from J, with 9 bases between. The CDR3 region has the DNA TGCGCCAGCAGCTGGGAGGCAGCTGGGGCCAACGTCCTGACTTTC. The encoded protein is CASSWEAAGANVLTF.

This clonotype came up a few times. V gene TRBV28 combines with J gene TRBJ1-2; D is uncertain. Looked up from germline, CDR1 is MDHEN and CDR2 is SYDVKM. Trimming cost V 2 bases and J 2 bases, with 9 bases left between them. This CDR3 is built from 14 residues. CDR3 sequence (DNA): TGTGCCAGCAGTTTAGGTTCCGGAAACTATGGCTACACCTTC. Encoded protein: CASSLGSGNYGYTF.

V usage is TRBV6-5 and J usage is TRBJ2-7, with TRBD1 matching over 11 bases. CDR3 length equals 15 residues. V shed 5 bases and J 6 bases; nucleotides not matched to a gene: 9. Germline CDR1 MNHEY, CDR2 SVGAGI. In nucleotides, the CDR3 is TGTGCCAGCAGTCAGACCGGGACAGGGGGGTCCGAGCAGTACTTC. Translation gives CASSQTGTGGSEQYF.

The gene calls are TRBV6-9 and TRBJ2-4; D is undetermined. The CDR3 totals 10 residues. CDR1 is MNHGY, CDR2 SVAAGI, per germline. V was clipped by 7 bases and J by 14 bases, with 12 bases between them. The CDR3, as DNA: TGTGCCAGCATGGCGTACCTGGAGTACTTC. Translation gives CASMAYLEYF.

The genes are TRBV2 and TRBJ2-5; 7 bases are shared with TRBD1. V gave up 6 bases and J gave up 9 bases; unmatched junction bases: 7. The CDR3 spans 12 residues. Germline V gene lookup returns CDR1 SNHLY and CDR2 FYNNEI. CDR3 loop: CASRDRHVAQYF. CDR3 nucleotides: TGTGCCAGCAGGGACAGGCATGTGGCCCAGTACTTC.

This sequence joins TRBV12-3 or TRBV12-4 and TRBJ2-7, with TRBD1 identical over 9 bases. V was clipped by 5 bases and J by 4 bases; unmatched bases: 9. There are 15 residues in the CDR3. CDR3: CASSLHRDRDYEQYF. The DNA of the CDR3 is TGTGCCAGCAGTCTGCACCGGGACAGGGATTACGAGCAGTACTTC.

CDR3 sequence (DNA): TGTGCCACCAGCGGACTGATTGTCCCCTATGAGGGCAATGAGCAGTTCTTC. This sequence encodes CATSGLIVPYEGNEQFF. The chain uses TRBV15 and TRBJ2-1; a possible D gene is TRBD2 (5 bases). CDR1 and CDR2 from the germline V gene are LNHNV and YYDKDF (reference sequence). V shed 5 bases and J shed 6 bases, with 23 bases lying between them. The CDR3 is made up of 17 amino acids.